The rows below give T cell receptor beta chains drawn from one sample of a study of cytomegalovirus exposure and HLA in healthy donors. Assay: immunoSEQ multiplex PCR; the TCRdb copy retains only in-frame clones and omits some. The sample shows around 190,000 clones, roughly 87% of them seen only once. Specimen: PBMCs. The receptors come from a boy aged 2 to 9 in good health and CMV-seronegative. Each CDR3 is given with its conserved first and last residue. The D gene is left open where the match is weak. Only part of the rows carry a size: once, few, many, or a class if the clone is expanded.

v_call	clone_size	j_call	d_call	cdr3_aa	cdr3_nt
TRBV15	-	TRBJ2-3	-	CATSRGQGGTDTQYF	TGTGCCACCAGCAGAGGACAAGGGGGCACAGATACGCAGTATTTT
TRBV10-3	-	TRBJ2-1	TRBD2	CAISESTSGAVLF	TGTGCCATCAGTGAGTCGACGAGCGGGGCTGTGCTCTTC
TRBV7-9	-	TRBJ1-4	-	CSSSLFQEKLFF	TGTTCCAGCAGCTTATTTCAGGAAAAACTGTTTTTT
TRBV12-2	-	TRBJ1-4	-	CASRLGRQGGEKLFF	TGTGCAAGTCGCTTAGGGAGGCAGGGAGGTGAAAAACTGTTTTTT
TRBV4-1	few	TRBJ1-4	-	CASSHSTNEKLFF	TGCGCCAGCAGCCACTCGACTAATGAAAAACTGTTTTTT
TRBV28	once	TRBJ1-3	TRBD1	CASRQGAGNTIYF	TGTGCCAGCCGACAGGGAGCCGGAAACACCATATATTTT
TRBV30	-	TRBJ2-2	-	CACGTSGTPNTGELFF	TGTGCCTGCGGAACATCCGGGACTCCTAACACCGGGGAGCTGTTTTTT
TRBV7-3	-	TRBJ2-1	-	CASSLDGGQGLGNEQFF	TGTGCCAGCAGCTTAGATGGGGGACAGGGACTAGGGAATGAGCAGTTCTTC
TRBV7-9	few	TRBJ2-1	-	CSSSFVNPSHNEQFF	TGTTCCAGCAGCTTTGTAAATCCCTCCCACAATGAGCAGTTCTTC
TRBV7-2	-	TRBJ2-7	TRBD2	CASSSGLAGSF	TGTGCCAGCAGCTCGGGACTAGCGGGGAGCTTC
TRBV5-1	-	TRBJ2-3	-	CASSRLLGVSTDTQYF	TGCGCCAGCTCTCGACTACTTGGTGTTAGCACAGATACGCAGTATTTT
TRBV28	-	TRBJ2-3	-	CASSLRGTTDTQYF	TGTGCCAGCAGTTTACGGGGAACCACAGATACGCAGTATTTT
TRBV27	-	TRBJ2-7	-	CASSRRVGTYEQYF	TGTGCCAGCAGTCGAAGGGTCGGGACCTACGAGCAGTACTTC
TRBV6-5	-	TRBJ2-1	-	CASSYSGPHNEQFF	TGTGCCAGCAGTTACTCGGGGCCCCACAATGAGCAGTTCTTC
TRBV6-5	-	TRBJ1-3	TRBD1	CASHRGGVLNTIYF	TGTGCCAGCCACCGAGGGGGCGTTCTAAACACCATATATTTT
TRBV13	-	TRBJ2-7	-	CASTETGRSYEQYF	TGTGCCAGCACCGAGACCGGGAGATCCTACGAGCAGTACTTC
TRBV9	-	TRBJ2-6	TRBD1	CASSDRDRGLPGANVLTF	TGTGCCAGCAGCGACCGGGACAGGGGACTCCCTGGGGCCAACGTCCTGACTTTC
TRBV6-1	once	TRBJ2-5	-	CASGTGETQYF	TGTGCCAGCGGGACTGGAGAGACCCAGTACTTC
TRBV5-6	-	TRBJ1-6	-	CASSLGQGSYNSPLHF	TGTGCCAGCAGCTTGGGGCAGGGCTCCTATAATTCACCCCTCCACTTT
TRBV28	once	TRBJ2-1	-	CASSFVYGSRNEQFF	TGTGCCAGCAGTTTCGTCTACGGGAGTCGGAATGAGCAGTTCTTC
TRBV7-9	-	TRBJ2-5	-	CASSRSQGGRETQYF	TGTGCCAGCAGCCGTTCCCAGGGGGGACGTGAGACCCAGTACTTC
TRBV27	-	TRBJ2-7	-	CASSLGRGGEQYF	TGTGCCAGCAGTTTAGGGAGGGGGGGCGAGCAGTACTTC
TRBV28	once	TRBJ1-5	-	CASRRPRFFSNQPQHF	TGTGCCAGCAGACGCCCGAGGTTTTTTAGCAATCAGCCCCAGCATTTT
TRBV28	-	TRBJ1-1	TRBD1	CASRTTGGIMDTEAFF	TGTGCCAGCAGGACTACAGGGGGCATAATGGATACTGAAGCTTTCTTT
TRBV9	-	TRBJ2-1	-	CASSVDSARGYNEQFF	TGTGCCAGCAGCGTAGATTCAGCGCGGGGCTACAATGAGCAGTTCTTC
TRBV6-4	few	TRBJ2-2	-	CASSDSSSGELFF	TGTGCCAGCAGTGACTCGAGTTCCGGGGAGCTGTTTTTT
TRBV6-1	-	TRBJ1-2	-	CASSERENYGYTF	TGTGCCAGCAGTGAAAGGGAGAACTATGGCTACACCTTC
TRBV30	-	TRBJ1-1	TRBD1	CAWSTDRGTEAFF	TGTGCCTGGAGTACCGACAGGGGAACTGAAGCTTTCTTT
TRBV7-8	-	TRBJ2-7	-	CASSLGRTTSYEQYF	TGTGCCAGCAGCTTAGGGCGGACTACCTCCTACGAGCAGTACTTC
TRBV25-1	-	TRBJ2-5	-	CASSEARGKRAQYF	TGTGCCAGCAGTGAAGCCAGGGGCAAAAGGGCCCAGTACTTC
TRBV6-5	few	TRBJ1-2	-	CASSYSEVTGYGYTF	TGTGCCAGCAGTTACTCGGAGGTTACAGGGTATGGCTACACCTTC
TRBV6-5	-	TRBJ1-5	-	CASSRGAGEGQPQHF	TGTGCCAGCAGCCGAGGGGCAGGGGAAGGGCAGCCCCAGCATTTT
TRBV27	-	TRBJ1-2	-	CASSPTGLFYGYTF	TGTGCCAGCAGCCCGACAGGCCTATTCTATGGCTACACCTTC
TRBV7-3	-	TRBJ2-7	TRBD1	CASSSDRVEQYF	TGTGCCAGCAGTTCCGACAGGGTCGAGCAGTACTTC
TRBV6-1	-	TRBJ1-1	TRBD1	CASMATGGNTEAFF	TGTGCCAGCATGGCAACAGGGGGTAACACTGAAGCTTTCTTT
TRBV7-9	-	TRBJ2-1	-	CASSLIRRPGNEQFF	TGTGCCAGCAGCTTAATAAGGAGACCCGGCAATGAGCAGTTCTTC
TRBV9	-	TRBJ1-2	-	CASSGYGYTF	TGTGCCAGCTCGGGTTATGGCTACACCTTC
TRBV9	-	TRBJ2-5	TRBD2	CASSVGARGWETQYF	TGTGCCAGCAGCGTAGGAGCGCGGGGGTGGGAGACCCAGTACTTC
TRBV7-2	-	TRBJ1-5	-	CASSTSLGGAGPQHF	TGTGCCAGCAGCACGAGCCTGGGAGGGGCCGGGCCCCAGCATTTT
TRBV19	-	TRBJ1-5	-	CASSISLAGGDQPQHF	TGTGCCAGTAGTATCTCATTGGCGGGAGGGGACCAGCCCCAGCATTTT
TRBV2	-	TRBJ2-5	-	CANYNQETQYF	TGTGCCAACTATAACCAAGAGACCCAGTACTTC
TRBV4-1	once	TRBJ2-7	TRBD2	CASSQLERGGTYEQYF	TGCGCCAGCAGCCAACTGGAGCGGGGGGGTACCTACGAGCAGTACTTC
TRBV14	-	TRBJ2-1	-	CASNTYRGRGSYNEQFF	TGTGCCAGCAACACTTATAGGGGGAGGGGGTCCTACAATGAGCAGTTCTTC
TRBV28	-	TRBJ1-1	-	CASSLDWSNTEAFF	TGTGCCAGCAGTTTAGATTGGAGTAACACTGAAGCTTTCTTT
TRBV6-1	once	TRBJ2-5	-	CASSDPVSLGETQYF	TGTGCCAGCAGTGACCCCGTTAGCCTGGGAGAGACCCAGTACTTC
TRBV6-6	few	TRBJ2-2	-	CASSYFVTGELFF	TGTGCCAGCAGTTACTTTGTAACCGGGGAGCTGTTTTTT
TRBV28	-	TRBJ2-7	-	CASTSTAYEQYF	TGTGCCAGCACGTCCACGGCCTACGAGCAGTACTTC
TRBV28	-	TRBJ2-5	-	CASSLDSGTGETQYF	TGTGCCAGCAGTTTAGATTCGGGGACTGGGGAGACCCAGTACTTC
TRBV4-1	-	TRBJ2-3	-	CASSQGHRGTDTQYF	TGCGCCAGCAGCCAAGGACATCGTGGAACCGATACGCAGTATTTT
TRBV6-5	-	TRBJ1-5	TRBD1	CATARDRAQPQHF	TGTGCCACCGCCAGAGACAGGGCCCAGCCCCAGCATTTT
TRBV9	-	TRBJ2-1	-	CASSVGQYNEQFF	TGTGCCAGCAGCGTCGGACAGTACAATGAGCAGTTCTTC
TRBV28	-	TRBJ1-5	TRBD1	CASSLERGQGGQPQHF	TGTGCCAGCAGTTTGGAGCGGGGACAGGGGGGTCAGCCCCAGCATTTT
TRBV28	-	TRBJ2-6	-	CASSFYSSGANVLTF	TGTGCCAGCAGTTTTTATTCGTCTGGGGCCAACGTCCTGACTTTC